These 24 T cell receptor beta chains were all obtained from the same sample, sequenced in a study of T cell clones after liver transplantation. Data came from immunoSEQ multiplex PCR; TCRdb stores just in-frame clones and leaves some out. The sample has 95,000 to 110,000 clones, about 88% seen once. The sample here was CD4+ T cells from blood, taken approximately 45 months after liver transplant. These receptors came from a human patient who received a liver transplant. The graft donor may account for some of the T cells.

This chain links TRBV7-2 with TRBJ2-7; D ambiguous. Trimming took off 5 bases at V and 4 bases at J, with 12 bases between the two ends. Per the germline V gene, CDR1 is SGHTA and CDR2 is FQGNSA. The CDR3 extends over 13 amino acids. The CDR3 is CASSRTREYEQYF. For the CDR3, the DNA is TGTGCCAGCAGCCGTACCCGAGAGTACGAGCAGTACTTC.

The V call is TRBV5-1, the J call TRBJ2-7, with TRBD1 matching over 7 bases. This CDR3 has 15 amino acids. Trimming at V came to 3 bases and at J to 3 bases, leaving 9 bases not matched to a gene. The V gene's germline CDR1 is SGHRS and CDR2 YFSETQ. The CDR3 protein is CASSWDSTPLYEQYF. The CDR3 DNA follows: TGCGCCAGCAGCTGGGACAGCACCCCACTCTACGAGCAGTACTTC.

The chain has TRBV7-2 and TRBJ1-2; D remains unclear. The germline V gene has CDR1 SGHTA and CDR2 FQGNSA. Trimming shortened V by 11 bases and J by 1 base, and 14 bases separated the two germline ends. This CDR3 is 13 amino acids long. CDR3 in amino acids: CAPTPAYNYGYTF. The CDR3 DNA follows: TGTGCCCCTACCCCCGCGTATAACTATGGCTACACCTTC.

This clone was detected only once. Just one base apart from a much larger clone, this may be a read error. This sample includes further DNA sequences coding for the same CDR3. The rearrangement uses TRBV2 and TRBJ1-4; D is uncertain. Trimming cost V 6 bases and J 3 bases, with 5 bases left between them. The length of the CDR3 is 12 residues. Germline CDR1 reads SNHLY; CDR2 reads FYNNEI. The CDR3 here is CASSGANEKLFF. As DNA, the CDR3 is TGTGCCAGCAGCGGGGCTAATGAAAAACTGTTTTTT. Based on the CDR3 plus reference TRBV2 and TRBJ1-4, the full variable domain is EPEVTQTPSHQVTQMGQEVILRCVPISNHLYFYWYRQILGQKVEFLVSFYNNEISEKSEIFDDQFSVERPDGSNFTLKIRSTKLEDSAMYFCASSGANEKLFFGSGTQLSVL.

The CDR3 here is CASSPSSGTGDEKLFF. CDR3 coding DNA: TGTGCCAGCAGCCCTTCCTCCGGGACAGGGGATGAAAAACTGTTTTTT. V gene TRBV5-4 combines with J gene TRBJ1-4, with 10 positions matching TRBD1. J gave up 6 bases and V 4 bases, and 9 bases lay outside the gene matches. The germline gives CDR1 SGHNT, CDR2 YYREEE (reference sequence). This CDR3 has 16 residues.

V usage is TRBV4-2 and J usage is TRBJ2-3, with 11 bases aligning to TRBD2. The CDR3 loop spans 17 amino acids. Germline V gene sequence: CDR1 LGHNA, CDR2 YNFKEQ. V trimming: 2 bases; J trimming: 2 bases; junction bases outside the gene matches: 6. CDR3 sequence (DNA): TGTGCCAGCAGCCAATTCACTAGCGGGGGAACCACAGATACGCAGTATTTT. Translating gives CASSQFTSGGTTDTQYF.

V is TRBV4-3 and J is TRBJ1-1; a possible D gene is TRBD1 (5 bases). Germline CDR1 reads LGHNA; CDR2 reads YSLEER. The V gene lost 3 bases and the J gene lost 7 bases, with 15 bases spanning the gap. This CDR3 contains 14 residues. Written as DNA, the CDR3 is TGCGCCAGCAGCCAGGACCCTCAGGGATTTGAAGCTTTCTTT. It codes for CASSQDPQGFEAFF.

This clone appeared a single time. The CDR3 bases are TGTGCCAGCAGCTTAGCGGGATCAACTAATGAAAAACTGTTTTTT. It yields the protein CASSLAGSTNEKLFF. The rearrangement uses TRBV7-9 and TRBJ1-4; the D is unclear. V was cut by 0 bases and J by 0 bases, with 5 bases left in between. The length of the CDR3 is 15 residues. Germline assignment: CDR1 SEHNR and CDR2 FQNEAQ (reference sequence).

V usage is TRBV11-3 and J usage is TRBJ2-2; D is undetermined. The CDR3 covers 13 residues. V lost 1 base and J 6 bases, leaving 6 bases between the germline ends. Germline CDR1 SGHNT, CDR2 YENEEA. CDR3 amino acids: CASSLGVSGELFF. The CDR3 region has the DNA TGTGCCAGCAGCTTAGGAGTGTCCGGGGAGCTGTTTTTT.

This clone was seen just once. The chain joins TRBV7-2 to TRBJ1-2; 9 bases line up with TRBD1. V trimming: 4 bases; J trimming: 2 bases; junction bases outside the gene matches: 8. Germline V gene lookup returns CDR1 SGHTA and CDR2 FQGNSA. The CDR3 runs 16 residues. In DNA form, the CDR3 reads TGTGCCAGCAGCTCCCGAGCCGGGACAGGGAACTATGGCTACACCTTC. It encodes CASSSRAGTGNYGYTF. Combining the CDR3 with reference TRBV7-2 and TRBJ1-2 gives the whole variable domain GAGVSQSPSNKVTEKGKDVELRCDPISGHTALYWYRQSLGQGLEFLIYFQGNSAPDKSGLPSDRFSAERTGGSVSTLTIQRTQQEDSAVYLCASSSRAGTGNYGYTFGSGTRLTVV.

This clone was seen a single time. The gene calls are TRBV30 and TRBJ2-7; 12 positions match TRBD2. The ends lost 0 bases at V and 5 bases at J; junction bases unmatched: 11. The V gene's germline CDR1 is GTSNPN and CDR2 SVGIG (reference sequence). The CDR3 extends over 17 amino acids. In DNA form, the CDR3 reads TGTGCCTGGAGTGTACCACAAAGACTAGCGGGAGTCCACGAGCAGTACTTC. Residues: CAWSVPQRLAGVHEQYF.

This clone has more than one count but fewer than ten. This chain uses TRBV30 with TRBJ1-1; D unresolved. This CDR3 has 13 residues. Trimming took off 4 bases at V and 0 bases at J, with 9 bases between the two ends. Per germline, CDR1 GTSNPN and CDR2 SVGIG (reference sequence). This CDR3 is CAWTTILNTEAFF. CDR3 nucleotide sequence: TGTGCCTGGACTACGATACTGAACACTGAAGCTTTCTTT.

This rearrangement joins TRBV13 to TRBJ2-2; TRBD2 aligns across 10 bases. CDR3 length equals 17 residues. Germline V gives CDR1 PRHDT, CDR2 FYEKMQ (reference sequence). V was clipped by 5 bases and J by 5 bases; unmatched bases: 11. The CDR3 DNA reads TGTGCCAGCAGCCCTTTGGCTAGCGGGAGACGGACCGGGGAGCTGTTTTTT. It codes for CASSPLASGRRTGELFF.

With respect to this clone: The sample contains more than one DNA sequence encoding this CDR3. The V gene is TRBV5-1, the J gene TRBJ2-3, with 7 bases fitting TRBD2. Germline V gene lookup returns CDR1 SGHRS and CDR2 YFSETQ. This CDR3 is 15 amino acids long. Germline trimming cut 0 bases from V and 1 base from J; bases unmatched to any gene: 2. The CDR3 sequence: CASSLAAGGTDTQYF. The DNA for the CDR3 is TGCGCCAGCAGCTTGGCTGCGGGAGGCACAGATACGCAGTATTTT.

The count of this clone is one. The chain uses TRBV19 and TRBJ1-5; no reliable D call. The ends were cut back, 6 bases at V and 9 bases at J, with 15 bases in the middle. Germline loops: CDR1 LNHDA, CDR2 SQIVND (reference sequence). The CDR3 is 13 residues long. The CDR3 reads CASRSADETPQHF. CDR3 DNA sequence: TGTGCCAGTAGGTCGGCGGATGAGACGCCCCAGCATTTT.

A word on this clone: Different DNA sequences within this sample yield the same CDR3. The chain uses TRBV7-2 and TRBJ1-5, with 9 bases lining up with TRBD1. Losses at the gene ends were 4 bases for V and 4 bases for J; bases not matched to a gene: 5. The CDR3 has 15 residues. The germline V gene encodes CDR1 SGHTA and CDR2 FQGNSA. The CDR3 here is CASSSRTGENQPQHF. CDR3 nucleotide sequence: TGTGCCAGCAGCTCAAGGACAGGGGAGAATCAGCCCCAGCATTTT.

V gene TRBV7-2 combines with J gene TRBJ2-6; D gene ambiguous. Trimming removed 4 bases from V and 0 bases from J, with 10 bases in between. The CDR3 runs 16 residues. Germline V CDR1 and CDR2: SGHTA, FQGNSA. The CDR3 sequence: CASSSTASSGANVLTF. As DNA, the CDR3 is TGTGCCAGCAGCTCCACCGCCAGCTCTGGGGCCAACGTCCTGACTTTC.

The gene calls are TRBV6-5 and TRBJ1-5; TRBD1 agrees at 9 bases. Unmatched junction bases numbered 3, after V lost 6 bases and J lost 0 bases. CDR1 is MNHEY and CDR2 is SVGAGI in the germline V gene. The CDR3 runs to 15 residues. Here the CDR3 DNA reads TGTGCCAGCAGCGGGACAGGGTTTAGCAATCAGCCCCAGCATTTT. Translated: CASSGTGFSNQPQHF.

DNA for the CDR3: TGTGCCAGCAGCCAGACGACAGGGGAGAAGGGCTACACCTTC. Its protein product is CASSQTTGEKGYTF. The chain links TRBV7-9 to TRBJ1-2, with TRBD1 matching 8 bases. V dropped 5 bases and J dropped 8; count of bases not matched to a gene: 10. CDR3 size: 14 residues. Germline V lookup: CDR1 SEHNR, CDR2 FQNEAQ (reference sequence).

The chain carries TRBV11-3 and TRBJ2-5, with D perhaps TRBD1 (5 bases). V shed 5 bases and J shed 8 bases, with 18 bases lying between them. Germline loops: CDR1 SGHNT, CDR2 YENEEA. The CDR3 contains 14 residues. The CDR3 region is CASSPEGVQGTQYF. CDR3 DNA: TGTGCCAGCAGCCCGGAAGGGGTTCAGGGAACCCAGTACTTC.

V usage is TRBV9 and J usage is TRBJ2-2; 9 bases align to TRBD2. The CDR3 loop spans 16 amino acids. Germline V CDR1 and CDR2: SGDLS, YYNGEE. The V and J ends lost 4 bases and 3 bases, in that order; junction bases with no gene match: 7. The CDR3 bases are TGTGCCAGCAGCTCCAGACTAGCGGCATACACCGGGGAGCTGTTTTTT. Amino acids: CASSSRLAAYTGELFF.

The chain joins TRBV28 to TRBJ2-6; D is unresolved. V was pared by 5 bases and J by 12 bases, with 11 bases between. Per the germline V gene, CDR1 is MDHEN and CDR2 is SYDVKM. The CDR3 contains 12 residues. CDR3: CASSPPMFVLTF. The DNA of the CDR3 is TGTGCCAGCAGTCCCCCGATGTTCGTCCTGACTTTC.

A single count supports this clone. The rearrangement joins TRBV7-2 to TRBJ2-1, with TRBD1 matching over 9 bases. J was trimmed by 2 bases and V by 7 bases; bases with no gene match: 3. In germline, CDR1 is SGHTA, CDR2 FQGNSA. This CDR3 is built from 14 residues. The CDR3 region has the DNA TGTGCCAGCAACCGGGACAGGGCCTACAATGAGCAGTTCTTC. Translating gives CASNRDRAYNEQFF. Together with reference TRBV7-2 and TRBJ2-1, the CDR3 gives the full variable domain: GAGVSQSPSNKVTEKGKDVELRCDPISGHTALYWYRQSLGQGLEFLIYFQGNSAPDKSGLPSDRFSAERTGGSVSTLTIQRTQQEDSAVYLCASNRDRAYNEQFFGPGTRLTVL.

V gene TRBV7-7 combines with J gene TRBJ2-5; TRBD1 agrees at 11 bases. The V segment lost 5 bases and the J segment 5 bases; nucleotides outside the gene matches: 7. The CDR3 extends over 15 amino acids. CDR1 is SSHAT and CDR2 is FNYEAQ in the germline V gene (reference sequence). The CDR3 loop is CASSLGQGATETQYF. DNA of the CDR3: TGTGCCAGCAGCCTTGGACAGGGGGCTACGGAGACCCAGTACTTC.